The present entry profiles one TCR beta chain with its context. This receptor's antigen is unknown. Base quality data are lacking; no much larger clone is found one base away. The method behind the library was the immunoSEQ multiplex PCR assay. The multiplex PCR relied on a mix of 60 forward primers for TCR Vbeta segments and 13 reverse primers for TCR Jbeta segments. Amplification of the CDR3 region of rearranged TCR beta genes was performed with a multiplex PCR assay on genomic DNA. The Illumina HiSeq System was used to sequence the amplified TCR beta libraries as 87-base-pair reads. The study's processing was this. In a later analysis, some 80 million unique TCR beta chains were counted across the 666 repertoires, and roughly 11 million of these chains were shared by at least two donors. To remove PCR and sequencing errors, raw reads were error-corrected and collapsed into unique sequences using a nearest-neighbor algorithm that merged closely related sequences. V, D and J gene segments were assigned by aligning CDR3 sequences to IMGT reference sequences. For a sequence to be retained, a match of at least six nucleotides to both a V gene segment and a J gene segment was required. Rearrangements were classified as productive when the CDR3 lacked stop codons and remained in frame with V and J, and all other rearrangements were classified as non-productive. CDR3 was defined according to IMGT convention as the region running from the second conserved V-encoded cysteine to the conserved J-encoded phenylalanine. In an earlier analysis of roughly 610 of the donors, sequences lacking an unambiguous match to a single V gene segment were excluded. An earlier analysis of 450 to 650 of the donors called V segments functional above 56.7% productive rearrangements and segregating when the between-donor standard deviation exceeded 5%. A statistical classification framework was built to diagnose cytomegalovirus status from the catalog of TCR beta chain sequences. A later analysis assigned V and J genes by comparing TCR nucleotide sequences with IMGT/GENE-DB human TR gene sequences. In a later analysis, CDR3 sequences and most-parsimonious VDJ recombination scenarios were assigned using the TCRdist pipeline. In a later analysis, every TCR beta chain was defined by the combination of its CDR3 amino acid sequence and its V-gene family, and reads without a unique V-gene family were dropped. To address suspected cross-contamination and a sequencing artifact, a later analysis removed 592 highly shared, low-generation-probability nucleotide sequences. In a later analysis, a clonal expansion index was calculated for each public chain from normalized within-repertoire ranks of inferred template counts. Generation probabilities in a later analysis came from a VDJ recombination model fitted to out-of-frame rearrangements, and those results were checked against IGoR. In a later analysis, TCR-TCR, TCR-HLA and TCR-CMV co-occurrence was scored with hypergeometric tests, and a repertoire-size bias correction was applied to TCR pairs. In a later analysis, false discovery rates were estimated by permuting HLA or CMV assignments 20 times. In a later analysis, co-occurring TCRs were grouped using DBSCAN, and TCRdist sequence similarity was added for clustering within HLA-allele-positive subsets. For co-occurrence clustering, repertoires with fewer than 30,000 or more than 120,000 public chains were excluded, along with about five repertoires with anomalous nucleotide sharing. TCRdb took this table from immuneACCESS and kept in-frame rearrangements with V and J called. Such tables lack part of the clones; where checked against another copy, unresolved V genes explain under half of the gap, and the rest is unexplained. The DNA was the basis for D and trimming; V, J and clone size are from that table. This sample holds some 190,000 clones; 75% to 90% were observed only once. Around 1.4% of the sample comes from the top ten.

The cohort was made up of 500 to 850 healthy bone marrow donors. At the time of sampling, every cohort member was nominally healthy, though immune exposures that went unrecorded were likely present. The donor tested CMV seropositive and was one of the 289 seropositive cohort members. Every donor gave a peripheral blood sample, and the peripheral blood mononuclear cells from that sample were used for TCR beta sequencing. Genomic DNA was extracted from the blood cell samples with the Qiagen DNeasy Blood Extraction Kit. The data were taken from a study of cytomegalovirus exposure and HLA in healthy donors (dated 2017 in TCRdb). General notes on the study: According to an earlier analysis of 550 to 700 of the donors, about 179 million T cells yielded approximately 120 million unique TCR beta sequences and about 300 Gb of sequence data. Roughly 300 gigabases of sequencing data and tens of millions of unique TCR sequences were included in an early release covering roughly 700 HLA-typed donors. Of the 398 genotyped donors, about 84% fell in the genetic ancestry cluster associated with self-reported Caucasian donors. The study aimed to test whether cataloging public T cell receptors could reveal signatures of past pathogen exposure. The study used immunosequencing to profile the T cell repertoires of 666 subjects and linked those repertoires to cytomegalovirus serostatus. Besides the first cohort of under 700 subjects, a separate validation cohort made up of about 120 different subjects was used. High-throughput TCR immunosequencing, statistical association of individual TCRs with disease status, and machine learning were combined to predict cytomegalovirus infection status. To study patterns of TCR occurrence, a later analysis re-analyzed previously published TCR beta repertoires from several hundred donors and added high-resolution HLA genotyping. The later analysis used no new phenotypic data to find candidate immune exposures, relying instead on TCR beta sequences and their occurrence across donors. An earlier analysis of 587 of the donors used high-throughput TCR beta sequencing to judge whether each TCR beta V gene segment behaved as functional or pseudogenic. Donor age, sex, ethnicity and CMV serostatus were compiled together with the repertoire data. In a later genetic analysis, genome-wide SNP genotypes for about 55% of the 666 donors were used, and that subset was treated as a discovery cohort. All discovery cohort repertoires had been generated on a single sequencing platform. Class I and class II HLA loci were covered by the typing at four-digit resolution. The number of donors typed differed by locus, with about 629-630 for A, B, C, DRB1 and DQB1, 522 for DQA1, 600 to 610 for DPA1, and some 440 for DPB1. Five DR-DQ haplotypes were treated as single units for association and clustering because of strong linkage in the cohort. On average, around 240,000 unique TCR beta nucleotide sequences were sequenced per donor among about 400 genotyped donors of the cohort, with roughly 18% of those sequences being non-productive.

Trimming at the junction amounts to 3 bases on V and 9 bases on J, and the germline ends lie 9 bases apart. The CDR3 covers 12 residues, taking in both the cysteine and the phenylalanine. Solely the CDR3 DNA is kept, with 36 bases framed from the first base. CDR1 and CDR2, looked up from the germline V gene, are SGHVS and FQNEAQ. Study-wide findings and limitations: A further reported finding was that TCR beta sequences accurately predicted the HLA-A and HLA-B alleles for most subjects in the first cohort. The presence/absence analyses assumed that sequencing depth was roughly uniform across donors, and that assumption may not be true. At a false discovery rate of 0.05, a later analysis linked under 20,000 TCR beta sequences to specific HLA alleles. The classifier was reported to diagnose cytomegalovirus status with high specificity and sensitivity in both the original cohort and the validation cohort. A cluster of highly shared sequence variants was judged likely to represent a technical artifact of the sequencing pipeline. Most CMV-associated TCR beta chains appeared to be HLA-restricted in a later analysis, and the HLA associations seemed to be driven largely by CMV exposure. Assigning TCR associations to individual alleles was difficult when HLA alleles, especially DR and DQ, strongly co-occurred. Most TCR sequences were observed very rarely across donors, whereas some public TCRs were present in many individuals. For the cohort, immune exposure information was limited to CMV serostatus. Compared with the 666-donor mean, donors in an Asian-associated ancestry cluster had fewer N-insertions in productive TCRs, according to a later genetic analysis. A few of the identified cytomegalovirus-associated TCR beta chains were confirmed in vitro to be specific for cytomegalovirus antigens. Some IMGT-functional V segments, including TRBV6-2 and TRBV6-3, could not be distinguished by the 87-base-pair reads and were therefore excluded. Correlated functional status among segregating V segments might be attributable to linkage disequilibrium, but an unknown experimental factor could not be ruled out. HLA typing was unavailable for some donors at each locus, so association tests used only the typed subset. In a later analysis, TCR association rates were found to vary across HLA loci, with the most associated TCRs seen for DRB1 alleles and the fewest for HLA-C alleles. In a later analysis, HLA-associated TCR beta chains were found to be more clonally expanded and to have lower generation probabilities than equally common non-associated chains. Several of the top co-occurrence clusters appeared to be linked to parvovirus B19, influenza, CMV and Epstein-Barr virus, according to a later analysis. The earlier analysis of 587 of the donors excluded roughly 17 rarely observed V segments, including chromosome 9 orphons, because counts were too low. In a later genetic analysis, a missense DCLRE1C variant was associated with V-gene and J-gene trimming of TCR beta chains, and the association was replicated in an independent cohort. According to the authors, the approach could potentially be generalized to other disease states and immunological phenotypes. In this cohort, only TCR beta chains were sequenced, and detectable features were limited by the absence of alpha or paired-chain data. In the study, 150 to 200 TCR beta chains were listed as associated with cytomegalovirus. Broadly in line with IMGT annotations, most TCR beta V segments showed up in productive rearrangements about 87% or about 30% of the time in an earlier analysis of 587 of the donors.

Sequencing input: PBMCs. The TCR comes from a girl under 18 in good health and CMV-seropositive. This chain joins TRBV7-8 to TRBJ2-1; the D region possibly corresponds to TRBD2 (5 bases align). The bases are TGTGCCAGCAGCTTTCAGGCGGGTGAGCAGTTCTTC. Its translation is CASSFQAGEQFF.